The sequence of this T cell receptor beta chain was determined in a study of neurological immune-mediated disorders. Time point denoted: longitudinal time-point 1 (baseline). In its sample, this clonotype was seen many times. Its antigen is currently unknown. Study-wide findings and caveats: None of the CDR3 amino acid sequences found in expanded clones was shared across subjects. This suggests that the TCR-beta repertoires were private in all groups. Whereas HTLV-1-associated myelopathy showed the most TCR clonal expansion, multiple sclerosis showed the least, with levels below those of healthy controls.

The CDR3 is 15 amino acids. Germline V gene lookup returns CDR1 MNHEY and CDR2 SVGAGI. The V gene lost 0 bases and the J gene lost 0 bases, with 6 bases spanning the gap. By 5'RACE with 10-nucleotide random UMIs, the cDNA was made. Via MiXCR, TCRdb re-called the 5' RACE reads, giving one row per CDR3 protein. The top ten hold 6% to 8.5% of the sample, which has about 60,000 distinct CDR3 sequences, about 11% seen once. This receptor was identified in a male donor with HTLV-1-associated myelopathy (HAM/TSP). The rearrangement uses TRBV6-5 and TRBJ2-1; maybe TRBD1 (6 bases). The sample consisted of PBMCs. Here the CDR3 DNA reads TGTGCCAGCAGTTACTCAGGGGGCTCCTACAATGAGCAGTTCTTC. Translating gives CASSYSGGSYNEQFF.